Below are 25 T cell receptor beta chains sequenced from a single sample in a study of blood T cell repertoires in COVID-19. Profiled with immunoSEQ multiplex PCR; TCRdb holds only in-frame clones, not every one. Found here are under 250,000 clones, roughly 83% of them singletons; the top ten hold 25% to 35%. Input material: peripheral blood. The receptors shown here come from a man in his forties with acute or convalescent COVID-19.

This rearrangement joins TRBV19 to TRBJ1-1; TRBD1 agrees at 7 bases. The CDR3 extends over 14 amino acids. Germline V gene lookup returns CDR1 LNHDA and CDR2 SQIVND (reference sequence). V was pared by 8 bases and J by 3 bases, with 9 bases of the junction left unmatched. CDR3 sequence: CASLRSDRDTEAFF. In nucleotides, the CDR3 is TGTGCCAGTTTGAGGTCCGACAGGGACACTGAAGCTTTCTTT.

The chain is built from TRBV7-2 and TRBJ2-3; no definite D call. Trimming left V 0 bases short and J 4 bases short, with 11 bases between. Germline-derived CDR1 and CDR2 are SGHTA and FQGNSA. CDR3 length: 15 residues. The CDR3 protein is CASSLAGQPSDTQYF. In nucleotides, the CDR3 is TGTGCCAGCAGCTTAGCGGGCCAGCCCTCAGATACGCAGTATTTT.

CDR3 protein: CASSEPGTGRDGYTF. The CDR3 DNA follows: TGCGCCAGCAGTGAGCCCGGGACAGGACGCGATGGCTACACCTTC. The gene calls are TRBV10-1 and TRBJ1-2, with 8 positions matching TRBD1. The V and J ends lost 2 bases and 6 bases, in that order; junction bases with no gene match: 8. The CDR3 contains 15 residues. Germline V lookup: CDR1 WNHNN, CDR2 SYGVQD (reference sequence).

This chain joins TRBV5-1 and TRBJ1-2; 8 bases line up with TRBD1. The CDR3 runs 15 residues. Germline CDR1 is SGHRS and CDR2 is YFSETQ. Unmatched junction bases numbered 7, after V lost 4 bases and J lost 2 bases. The CDR3 sequence is CASSRWTGTNYGYTF. The DNA of the CDR3 is TGCGCCAGCAGCCGATGGACAGGGACGAACTATGGCTACACCTTC.

This clone was seen more than once but under ten times. The rearrangement joins TRBV5-1 to TRBJ2-2; a weak D match, TRBD1 (5 bases). CDR3 size: 16 residues. Germline V gene sequence: CDR1 SGHRS, CDR2 YFSETQ. V was pared by 1 base and J by 0 bases, with 10 bases between. The DNA of the CDR3 is TGCGCCAGCAGCTTGTATAGGGGTTCGAACACCGGGGAGCTGTTTTTT. It specifies CASSLYRGSNTGELFF.

A few counts support this clone. The J gene is TRBJ1-5, the V gene TRBV19; TRBD1 matches at 9 bases. V lost 5 bases and J lost 1; bases outside the gene matches: 6. Germline V gives CDR1 LNHDA, CDR2 SQIVND (reference sequence). CDR3 length equals 16 residues. The chain's CDR3 is CASSPLQGASNQPQHF. For the CDR3, the DNA is TGTGCCAGTAGTCCGTTACAGGGGGCGAGCAATCAGCCCCAGCATTTT. The entire variable domain, with the rest obtained from reference TRBV19 and TRBJ1-5, is as follows: DGGITQSPKYLFRKEGQNVTLSCEQNLNHDAMYWYRQDPGQGLRLIYYSQIVNDFQKGDIAEGYSVSREKKESFPLTVTSAQKNPTAFYLCASSPLQGASNQPQHFGDGTRLSIL.

At least ten counts were recorded for this clone. The chain couples TRBV11-3 to TRBJ2-5; 10 bases align to TRBD1. This CDR3 is 13 amino acids long. Germline assignment: CDR1 SGHNT and CDR2 YENEEA. V lost 5 bases, J lost 5 bases, and 2 bases stayed unmatched. The CDR3 coding sequence is TGTGCCAGCAGCCGGGACAGGGGTGAGACCCAGTACTTC. Translated: CASSRDRGETQYF.

The rearrangement uses TRBV5-5 and TRBJ1-1; 9 bases agree with TRBD1. Germline CDR1 and CDR2: SGHKS and YYEKEE (reference sequence). The trim removed 4 bases at V and 1 base at J, leaving 11 bases unmatched. This CDR3 comprises 17 residues. The chain's CDR3 is CASSPGTGRVWNTEAFF. The CDR3, as DNA: TGTGCCAGCAGCCCCGGGACAGGGCGGGTGTGGAACACTGAAGCTTTCTTT.

This rearrangement joins TRBV6-5 to TRBJ2-1; 7 nucleotides line up with TRBD1. After removal of 6 bases from V and 4 bases from J, the junction contained 6 bases not matched to a gene. CDR1 and CDR2 (germline): MNHEY, SVGAGI. The CDR3 is 14 amino acids. The CDR3 bases are TGTGCCAGCAGCCGGGACAGAATATACAATGAGCAGTTCTTC. It translates to CASSRDRIYNEQFF.

This clone has only a few counts. The rearrangement joins TRBV6-6 to TRBJ1-5, with no clear D. The V gene lost 4 bases and the J gene lost 5 bases, with 12 bases spanning the gap. The germline CDR1 and CDR2 sequences are MNHNY and SVGAGI (reference sequence). This CDR3 has 14 amino acids. In DNA, the CDR3 is TGTGCCAGCAGTTTTCCAGAAAGTTATCAGCCCCAGCATTTT. It yields the protein CASSFPESYQPQHF.

The chain employs TRBV13 and TRBJ1-2; D gene unclear. V gave up 2 bases and J gave up 8 bases, with 12 bases separating them. The CDR3 length is 13 residues. Germline V lookup: CDR1 PRHDT, CDR2 FYEKMQ (reference sequence). As DNA, the CDR3 is TGTGCCAGCAGCTTAATCCGGGGTGGGGGCTACACCTTC. Translation: CASSLIRGGGYTF.

The chain combines TRBV28 with TRBJ2-7; D is unresolved. V was pared by 5 bases and J by 6 bases, with 11 bases between. Germline V gives CDR1 MDHEN, CDR2 SYDVKM. The CDR3 extends over 12 amino acids. CDR3 nucleotides: TGTGCCAGCAGTCCGGCGCGGAGCGAGCAGTACTTC. This sequence encodes CASSPARSEQYF.

The chain carries TRBV6-1 and TRBJ2-3; 8 bases map to TRBD2. J gave up 6 bases and V 3 bases, and 8 bases lay outside the gene matches. This CDR3 contains 15 residues. CDR1 MNHNS and CDR2 SASEGT come from the germline V gene. CDR3 sequence (DNA): TGTGCCAGCAGTGAGGGGGGCAGCGGGGGCGATACGCAGTATTTT. Translation: CASSEGGSGGDTQYF.

V is TRBV10-3 and J is TRBJ2-2, with 7 nucleotides matching TRBD1. Per germline, CDR1 ENHRY and CDR2 SYGVKD. V lost 2 bases to trimming and J lost 0 bases; unmatched junction nucleotides: 3. This CDR3 comprises 16 residues. The CDR3 DNA follows: TGTGCCATCAGTGAGCCGACAGGGTCGAACACCGGGGAGCTGTTTTTT. It specifies CAISEPTGSNTGELFF.

About this clone itself: A read error is possible here, since a much larger clone lies one base away. V is TRBV7-3 and J is TRBJ1-1; D is ambiguous. The CDR3 extends over 13 amino acids. The V end lost 5 bases, the J end lost 0 bases, and 7 bases lay between the germline ends. Germline V gene data show CDR1 as SGHTA and CDR2 as FQGTGA. The CDR3, as DNA: TGTGCCAGCAGCCTCGAGCTGAACACTGAAGCTTTCTTT. It specifies CASSLELNTEAFF.

The chain is built from TRBV5-6 and TRBJ2-1; possibly TRBD1 for D (7 bases). Germline V gene sequence: CDR1 SGHDT, CDR2 YYEEEE. Trimming shortened V by 4 bases and J by 0 bases, and 14 bases separated the two germline ends. The CDR3 length is 16 residues. The CDR3 here is CASSAGQPSSYNEQFF. CDR3 sequence (DNA): TGTGCCAGCAGCGCGGGACAGCCCAGCTCCTACAATGAGCAGTTCTTC.

This rearrangement joins TRBV19 to TRBJ1-1, with TRBD1 identical over 8 bases. CDR3 length: 16 amino acids. Looked up from germline, CDR1 is LNHDA and CDR2 is SQIVND (reference sequence). V shed 1 base, J shed 1 base, and the junction held 5 bases outside the gene matches. The CDR3 protein is CASSIGAGTGNTEAFF. The CDR3 DNA follows: TGTGCCAGTAGTATAGGGGCCGGGACAGGGAACACTGAAGCTTTCTTT.

Regarding this clone: This same CDR3 is encoded by further DNA sequences in the sample. The chain employs TRBV6-5 and TRBJ2-2; D is unresolved. The V and J ends lost 4 bases and 5 bases respectively, with 8 bases between them. This CDR3 comprises 13 residues. Germline lookup yields CDR1 MNHEY and CDR2 SVGAGI. CDR3 residues: CASSSPGTGELFF. DNA for the CDR3: TGTGCCAGCAGTTCCCCGGGTACCGGGGAGCTGTTTTTT.

In this sample, this clone turned up many times. The chain employs TRBV6-2 or TRBV6-3 and TRBJ1-5; 11 bases line up with TRBD1. Germline values: CDR1 MNHEY, CDR2 SVGEGT. With V trimmed by 1 base and J by 0 bases, 5 bases remained unmatched. This CDR3 spans 18 amino acids. CDR3 region: CASSYLDRGPYSNQPQHF. Here the CDR3 DNA reads TGTGCCAGCAGTTACTTGGACAGGGGGCCTTATAGCAATCAGCCCCAGCATTTT.

The chain employs TRBV10-3 and TRBJ1-1, with 7 bases fitting TRBD1. Germline V CDR1 and CDR2: ENHRY, SYGVKD. This CDR3 contains 15 residues. V lost 0 bases to trimming and J lost 7 bases; unmatched junction nucleotides: 8. DNA of the CDR3: TGTGCCATCAGTGAGTCCGGGACAGATGAGGTTGAAGCTTTCTTT. Residues: CAISESGTDEVEAFF.

This clone appeared a single time. The chain has TRBV25-1 and TRBJ1-2; 9 bases map to TRBD1. Germline V gene data show CDR1 as MGHDK and CDR2 as SYGVNS. V shed 6 bases and J 2 bases; nucleotides not matched to a gene: 4. The CDR3 is 14 amino acids. The CDR3, as DNA: TGTGCCAGCAGGGGACAGGGAGGGAACTATGGCTACACCTTC. Translation: CASRGQGGNYGYTF.

This chain uses TRBV6-5 with TRBJ1-1; tentatively, D is TRBD1 (5 bases). With 8 bases removed from V and 3 bases from J, the gap between germline ends came to 10 bases. The CDR3 spans 12 residues. The germline CDR1 and CDR2 sequences are MNHEY and SVGAGI. The CDR3 spells CASSLRDTEAFF. The CDR3 DNA is TGTGCCAGCTCTCTCAGGGACACTGAAGCTTTCTTT.

The J gene is TRBJ1-4, the V gene TRBV3-1 (or the pseudogene TRBV3-2), with TRBD1 identical over 8 bases. Germline V gene data show CDR1 as LGHDT and CDR2 as YNNKEL (reference sequence). The J segment lost 8 bases and the V segment lost 0 bases, leaving 11 bases of the junction unmatched. CDR3 size: 17 residues. The CDR3 nucleotides are TGTGCCAGCAGCCAAGAAGCTGGCAGGGGGCTTAGCGAAAAACTGTTTTTT. Residues: CASSQEAGRGLSEKLFF.

The gene calls are TRBV19 and TRBJ2-3; 11 bases line up with TRBD2. Per germline, CDR1 LNHDA and CDR2 SQIVND (reference sequence). The V segment lost 5 bases and the J segment 1 base; nucleotides outside the gene matches: 5. The CDR3 sequence is 16 residues long. CDR3 loop: CASSGPGLAGTDTQYF. CDR3 sequence (DNA): TGTGCCAGTAGTGGACCGGGACTAGCGGGCACAGATACGCAGTATTTT.

DNA for the CDR3: TGCGCCAGCAGCCGATGGGCCCAGGGAACGTCCTACAATGAGCAGTTCTTC. Residues: CASSRWAQGTSYNEQFF. The chain is built from TRBV4-1 and TRBJ2-1, with D maybe TRBD1 (5 bases). Per germline, CDR1 MGHRA and CDR2 YSYEKL. The CDR3 spans 17 residues. Trimming took 4 bases from V and 1 from J, leaving 17 bases between them.